These 26 T cell receptor beta chains originate from one sample sequenced in a study of identical twins. TCRdb re-derived calls from the 5' RACE reads in MiXCR, one entry per CDR3 protein. The sample shows some 690,000 distinct CDR3 sequences, around 21% of them seen only once. The data were also submitted as part of a second study, on T cells expressing NK-cell markers.

Sequencing used PBMCs. These receptors all stem from a young woman in good health.

This chain links TRBV30 with TRBJ1-2; TRBD1 is a possible D gene (6 bases). Germline V gene data show CDR1 as GTSNPN and CDR2 as SVGIG (reference sequence). The CDR3 is made up of 14 amino acids. V was trimmed by 4 bases and J by 4 bases, leaving 16 bases between them. The CDR3 region is CAWTKLGQTYGYTF. For the CDR3, the DNA is TGTGCCTGGACTAAATTAGGACAGACCTATGGCTACACCTTC. The variable domain in full, completed from reference TRBV30 and TRBJ1-2, reads SQTIHQWPATLVQPVGSPLSLECTVEGTSNPNLYWYRQAAGRGLQLLFYSVGIGQISSEVPQNLSASRPQDRQFILSSKKLLLSDSGFYLCAWTKLGQTYGYTFGSGTRLTVV.

This sequence joins TRBV20-1 and TRBJ2-7; TRBD2 matches at 8 bases. Germline V gene sequence: CDR1 DFQATT, CDR2 SNEGSKA (reference sequence). V was clipped by 4 bases and J by 6 bases; unmatched bases: 8. There are 13 residues in the CDR3. In DNA, the CDR3 is TGCAGTGCTACGACTAGCGTCCTCAGCGAGCAGTACTTC. Translated: CSATTSVLSEQYF.

The rearrangement joins TRBV12-3 or TRBV12-4 to TRBJ2-7, with 9 bases fitting TRBD2. This CDR3 contains 12 residues. V shed 5 bases and J 7 bases; nucleotides not matched to a gene: 3. In nucleotides, the CDR3 is TGTGCCAGCAGTCCGGGACTAGCTGAGCAGTACTTC. Translation: CASSPGLAEQYF.

This clonotype turned up a few times. The chain uses TRBV12-3 or TRBV12-4 and TRBJ2-6; D call uncertain. Trimming shortened V by 8 bases and J by 11 bases, and 4 bases separated the two germline ends. This CDR3 is built from 9 residues. CDR3 nucleotides: TGTGCCAGCGGGTACGTCCTGACTTTC. It codes for CASGYVLTF.

This clonotype showed up many times. This chain uses TRBV9 with TRBJ1-6; possibly TRBD1 for D (6 bases). The V end lost 3 bases, the J end lost 10 bases, and 14 bases lay between the germline ends. CDR3 length: 14 residues. The V gene's germline CDR1 is SGDLS and CDR2 YYNGEE. The CDR3 DNA is TGTGCCAGCAGCGCGGACAGTCGGGGATCACCCCTCCACTTT. Translation: CASSADSRGSPLHF. Filled out from reference TRBV9 and TRBJ1-6, the complete variable domain reads DSGVTQTPKHLITATGQRVTLRCSPRSGDLSVYWYQQSLDQGLQFLIQYYNGEERAKGNILERFSAQQFPDLHSELNLSSLELGDSALYFCASSADSRGSPLHFGNGTRLTVT.

This clonotype was detected ten times or more. The chain uses TRBV29-1 and TRBJ2-1; the D call may be TRBD1 or TRBD2 (5 bases each). V shed 7 bases and J shed 7 bases, with 20 bases lying between them. Germline-derived CDR1 and CDR2 are SQVTM and ANQGSEA. The CDR3 is 14 amino acids. CDR3 residues: CSDDYPGGENEQFF. The CDR3 nucleotides are TGCAGCGATGACTACCCTGGGGGAGAAAATGAGCAGTTCTTC.

V gene TRBV7-6 combines with J gene TRBJ1-3; D call uncertain. This CDR3 spans 16 amino acids. Trimming removed 1 base from V and 5 bases from J, with 15 bases in between. Germline V CDR1 and CDR2: SGHVS, FNYEAQ. The CDR3 is CASSLDARERRNTIYF. CDR3 bases: TGTGCCAGCAGCTTAGATGCCCGGGAACGAAGAAACACCATATATTTT. Filled out from reference TRBV7-6 and TRBJ1-3, the complete variable domain reads GAGVSQSPRYKVTKRGQDVALRCDPISGHVSLYWYRQALGQGPEFLTYFNYEAQQDKSGLPNDRFSAERPEGSISTLTIQRTEQRDSAMYRCASSLDARERRNTIYFGEGSWLTVV.

This clonotype was detected only a few times. The chain is built from TRBV5-6 and TRBJ1-2; a weak D match, TRBD1 (5 bases). V gave up 4 bases and J gave up 5 bases, with 15 bases separating them. Germline CDR1 SGHDT, CDR2 YYEEEE. The CDR3 consists of 14 residues. The DNA of the CDR3 is TGTGCCAGCAGCCCAGAGCTGGGGCGATATGGCTACACCTTC. It is translated as CASSPELGRYGYTF.

The chain couples TRBV27 to TRBJ2-7; D not resolved. Germline V gene lookup returns CDR1 MNHEY and CDR2 SMNVEV (reference sequence). Trimming took off 10 bases at V and 3 bases at J, with 16 bases between the two ends. The CDR3 is 13 residues long. The CDR3 loop is CATSGPTRYEQYF. In nucleotides, the CDR3 is TGTGCCACCTCTGGCCCTACCCGCTACGAGCAGTACTTC.

The chain carries TRBV10-3 and TRBJ1-5; 9 bases are a match to TRBD1. The CDR3 spans 13 residues. With V trimmed by 11 bases and J by 5 bases, 7 bases remained unmatched. CDR1 is ENHRY and CDR2 is SYGVKD in the germline V gene. In DNA form, the CDR3 reads TGTGCCCACAGGGGGCTGGTTGATCAGCCCCAGCATTTT. This translates into CAHRGLVDQPQHF.

In this sample, this clonotype turned up a few times. The chain recombines TRBV20-1 with TRBJ2-7, with 9 bases identical to TRBD2. This CDR3 is built from 13 residues. Trimming cost V 3 bases and J 7 bases; bases outside gene matches: 7. The germline gives CDR1 DFQATT, CDR2 SNEGSKA (reference sequence). The CDR3 region is CSARGGGAGEQYF. The CDR3 DNA reads TGCAGTGCTAGGGGCGGGGGGGCCGGTGAGCAGTACTTC.

The table lists this clonotype with a few counts. V usage is TRBV29-1 and J usage is TRBJ1-1; weak D call: TRBD1 (6 bases). In germline, CDR1 is SQVTM, CDR2 ANQGSEA. The CDR3 is 12 amino acids. The CDR3 coding sequence is TGCAGTAAGCTACAGGGGAACACTGAAGCTTTCTTT. The encoded protein is CSKLQGNTEAFF.

Ten or more counts support this clonotype. The rearrangement links TRBV12-3 or TRBV12-4 to TRBJ2-7; TRBD2 matches at 10 bases. V trimming: 6 bases; J trimming: 3 bases; junction bases outside the gene matches: 8. This CDR3 has 15 residues. CDR3 sequence (DNA): TGTGCCAGCAGCCTGTTAGCGGGGGGCATCTACGAGCAGTACTTC. Amino acids: CASSLLAGGIYEQYF.

Only a few counts were recorded for this clonotype. The CDR3 sequence is CSASEQGTSSYEQYF. For the CDR3, the DNA is TGCAGTGCTAGTGAACAGGGTACAAGCTCCTACGAGCAGTACTTC. This rearrangement joins TRBV20-1 to TRBJ2-7; D is perhaps TRBD1 (6 bases). The CDR3 spans 15 residues. V shed 3 bases and J shed 0 bases, with 15 bases lying between them. Germline V gene lookup returns CDR1 DFQATT and CDR2 SNEGSKA (reference sequence).

This clonotype was picked up a small number of times. The gene calls are TRBV7-9 and TRBJ2-6; D gene uncertain. The V gene lost 1 base and the J gene lost 4 bases, with 11 bases spanning the gap. Germline V gives CDR1 SEHNR, CDR2 FQNEAQ (reference sequence). The length of the CDR3 is 16 residues. The DNA of the CDR3 is TGTGCCAGCAGCTTAGTTGGCCGCCCCGGGGCCAACGTCCTGACTTTC. The encoded protein is CASSLVGRPGANVLTF.

The CDR3 coding sequence is TGTGCCAGCAGCTTAGATGTGGGGTCACAGCCCCAGCATTTT. Its translation: CASSLDVGSQPQHF. The chain links TRBV7-6 to TRBJ1-5, with no clear D. V lost 1 base and J lost 7, with 11 bases in between. The germline V gene has CDR1 SGHVS and CDR2 FNYEAQ. This CDR3 spans 14 amino acids.

Here the CDR3 DNA reads TGTGCCAGCAGTTTTCATAGGGCCGGGGAGCTGTTTTTT. Residues: CASSFHRAGELFF. The rearrangement uses TRBV12-3 or TRBV12-4 and TRBJ2-2; D not resolved. This CDR3 contains 13 residues. Deletions cut 3 bases from V and 6 bases from J, with 8 bases between.

In its sample, this clonotype was seen a few times. The chain couples TRBV12-3 or TRBV12-4 to TRBJ2-1, with D possibly matching TRBD2 (8 bases). V was cut by 7 bases and J by 6 bases, with 19 bases left in between. The CDR3 has 15 amino acids. CDR3 DNA: TGTGCCAGCACCGAGGGGGCGGGGGGACCCAATGAGCAGTTCTTC. This gives the protein CASTEGAGGPNEQFF.

V usage is TRBV6-5 and J usage is TRBJ1-1, with D tentatively TRBD1 (6 bases). Trimming pared 0 bases from V and 4 bases from J, leaving 9 bases between. This CDR3 is built from 14 residues. Per germline, CDR1 MNHEY and CDR2 SVGAGI. This CDR3 is CASSYSDSATEAFF. DNA of the CDR3: TGTGCCAGCAGTTACTCGGACAGTGCCACTGAAGCTTTCTTT.

The table lists this clonotype with many counts. The rearrangement joins TRBV18 to TRBJ2-1; D not certain. This CDR3 spans 15 amino acids. V gave up 2 bases and J gave up 0 bases, with 8 bases separating them. Germline V gene sequence: CDR1 KGHSH, CDR2 LQKENI. CDR3 sequence: CASSPIPSSYNEQFF. The CDR3 DNA sequence: TGTGCCAGCTCACCAATCCCGAGCTCCTACAATGAGCAGTTCTTC. The entire variable domain, with the rest obtained from reference TRBV18 and TRBJ2-1, is as follows: NAGVMQNPRHLVRRRGQEARLRCSPMKGHSHVYWYRQLPEEGLKFMVYLQKENIIDESGMPKERFSAEFPKEGPSILRIQQVVRGDSAAYFCASSPIPSSYNEQFFGPGTRLTVL.

In its sample, this clonotype was seen a few times. The CDR3 spells CSADDGLALGTDTQYF. The CDR3 DNA reads as TGCAGTGCGGACGACGGTCTGGCTTTGGGCACAGATACGCAGTATTTT. The chain is built from TRBV20-1 and TRBJ2-3; D remains ambiguous. V was shortened by 6 bases and J by 1 base, with 20 bases between the two germline ends. The germline V gene encodes CDR1 DFQATT and CDR2 SNEGSKA (reference sequence). This CDR3 contains 16 residues.

The CDR3 coding sequence is TGCAGCGTTGAAGATTTGGCGGGAGGTAGTGTCTCCTACAATGAGCAGTTCTTC. Translation: CSVEDLAGGSVSYNEQFF. The chain is built from TRBV29-1 and TRBJ2-1; 8 nucleotides line up with TRBD2. CDR3 length: 18 amino acids. Germline loops: CDR1 SQVTM, CDR2 ANQGSEA. J lost 0 bases, V lost 0 bases, and 10 bases had no gene match.

This clonotype showed up just a few times. V gene TRBV2 combines with J gene TRBJ2-2; no clear D. Looked up from germline, CDR1 is SNHLY and CDR2 is FYNNEI. The CDR3 has 15 residues. Between the trimmed V and J ends, which lost 2 bases and 4 bases, there was a span of 11 bases. The DNA of the CDR3 is TGTGCCAGCAGTGAATTTTCGACGGGCACCGGGGAGCTGTTTTTT. The encoded protein is CASSEFSTGTGELFF.

This clonotype was counted only a few times. The chain employs TRBV12-3 or TRBV12-4 and TRBJ2-3; 11 nucleotides agree with TRBD2. The CDR3 covers 14 residues. V lost 6 bases and J lost 4; bases outside the gene matches: 3. The CDR3, as DNA: TGTGCCAGCAGGATAGCGGGAGGGTCAGATACGCAGTATTTT. Translation gives CASRIAGGSDTQYF.

The chain has TRBV12-5 and TRBJ2-3; D is perhaps TRBD2 (5 bases). The CDR3 has 14 residues. Germline values: CDR1 LGHNT, CDR2 FRNRAP. Trimming pared 3 bases from V and 2 bases from J, leaving 9 bases between. For the CDR3, the DNA is TGTGCTAGTGGTTTCCCGGGGTCCACAGATACGCAGTATTTT. Encoded protein: CASGFPGSTDTQYF.

This chain connects TRBV27 to TRBJ1-2, with D possibly being TRBD1 (6 bases). Germline lookup yields CDR1 MNHEY and CDR2 SMNVEV (reference sequence). V gave up 5 bases and J gave up 4 bases, with 14 bases separating them. The CDR3 loop spans 14 amino acids. DNA of the CDR3: TGTGCCAGCAGTGTCGGGGGGGCCAGCTATGGCTACACCTTC. Protein: CASSVGGASYGYTF.